These 24 T cell receptor beta chains were sequenced from one sample in a study of T cells in Graves' hyperthyroidism and ophthalmopathy (dated by TCRdb to about 2019). The method was multiplex PCR. Sequencing was carried out with an Illumina HiSeq 2000. Amplification of TCR beta CDR3 regions was carried out from RNA transcripts. The TCR CDR3 was subjected to a first round of RT-PCR using the HTBI primer set and the Qiagen OneStep RT-PCR kit. TCRdb reprocessed the public reads (quality trimming at Q25 with fastp, clone calling with MiXCR) and kept in-frame beta chains. One record per CDR3 amino acid sequence lists the most common genes and DNA. Recorded for this sample are a few hundred thousand distinct CDR3 sequences; around 18% of them occurred a single time. Clones ranked in the top ten supply about a sixth of the sample. The sequenced material came from blood. The receptors originated from a woman in her thirties or forties with Graves' ophthalmopathy.

In this sample, this clonotype turned up many times. The chain carries TRBV12-3 or TRBV12-4 and TRBJ1-5, with unresolved D. The CDR3 is 14 amino acids. The V end lost 0 bases, the J end lost 5 bases, and 8 bases lay between the germline ends. The CDR3, as DNA: TGTGCCAGCAGTTTAGCGCCCGGGTATCAGCCCCAGCATTTT. It is translated as CASSLAPGYQPQHF.

The chain recombines TRBV30 with TRBJ1-1; no firm D call. The V end lost 4 bases, the J end lost 2 bases, and 11 bases lay between the germline ends. The CDR3 totals 13 residues. Germline V gives CDR1 GTSNPN, CDR2 SVGIG (reference sequence). DNA for the CDR3: TGTGCCTGGAAAAGGACCGTTAACACTGAAGCTTTCTTT. Protein sequence: CAWKRTVNTEAFF. Full variable domain (missing parts from reference TRBV30 and TRBJ1-1): SQTIHQWPATLVQPVGSPLSLECTVEGTSNPNLYWYRQAAGRGLQLLFYSVGIGQISSEVPQNLSASRPQDRQFILSSKKLLLSDSGFYLCAWKRTVNTEAFFGQGTRLTVV.

This clonotype has ten or more counts. The V gene is TRBV6-2 or TRBV6-3, the J gene TRBJ2-2, with TRBD2 matching 8 bases. The CDR3 is made up of 17 amino acids. Germline V gene data show CDR1 as MNHEY and CDR2 as SVGEGT. With 0 bases clipped from V and 5 bases from J, the junction kept 8 bases outside the gene matches. The CDR3 spells CASSYSISGSGTGELFF. CDR3 sequence (DNA): TGTGCCAGCAGTTACTCAATAAGCGGGAGTGGTACCGGGGAGCTGTTTTTT.

This clonotype occurred many times. The rearrangement uses TRBV28 and TRBJ1-2; D is ambiguous. CDR3 size: 11 residues. Germline V CDR1 and CDR2: MDHEN, SYDVKM. Trimming removed 8 bases at V and 8 bases at J, with 12 bases between. DNA of the CDR3: TGTGCCAGCCAGTCGGGGAAAGGCTACACCTTC. Amino acids: CASQSGKGYTF.

This clonotype was counted many times. CDR3 nucleotides: TGCAGTGCGACTACGGACGGCTCAACCTTGGGACGGACCCAGTACTTC. As protein: CSATTDGSTLGRTQYF. The chain joins TRBV20-1 to TRBJ2-5, with D tentatively TRBD1 or TRBD2 (5 bases each). The CDR3 is 16 amino acids. Germline assignment: CDR1 DFQATT and CDR2 SNEGSKA (reference sequence). Trimming removed 6 bases at V and 7 bases at J, with 27 bases between.

This clonotype appeared a few times. This chain uses TRBV7-2 with TRBJ2-2; possibly TRBD2 for D (5 bases). Germline CDR1 and CDR2: SGHTA and FQGNSA. V lost 3 bases and J lost 7, with 12 bases in between. The CDR3 contains 14 residues. The CDR3: CASSLGVGGGELFF. CDR3 DNA sequence: TGTGCCAGCAGCTTGGGAGTCGGTGGCGGGGAGCTGTTTTTT. The full variable domain, with the rest looked up from reference TRBV7-2 and TRBJ2-2, is GAGVSQSPSNKVTEKGKDVELRCDPISGHTALYWYRQSLGQGLEFLIYFQGNSAPDKSGLPSDRFSAERTGGSVSTLTIQRTQQEDSAVYLCASSLGVGGGELFFGEGSRLTVL.

This clonotype was seen many times. CDR3 region: CASSPGWQGSTEAFF. The CDR3 nucleotides are TGTGCCAGCAGTCCCGGGTGGCAGGGTTCCACTGAAGCTTTCTTT. This chain joins TRBV12-3 or TRBV12-4 and TRBJ1-1, with D possibly matching TRBD1 (5 bases). CDR3 size: 15 residues. V was cut by 5 bases and J by 4 bases, with 17 bases left in between.

The CDR3 bases are TGTGCCAGCAGCAAGGGGGGACAGTCAGGCTCCTATAATTCACCCCTCCACTTT. Amino acids: CASSKGGQSGSYNSPLHF. J is TRBJ1-6 and V is TRBV28, with 7 bases identical to TRBD1. Losses at the gene ends were 6 bases for V and 0 bases for J; bases not matched to a gene: 11. Germline V gene data show CDR1 as MDHEN and CDR2 as SYDVKM. The CDR3 is made up of 18 amino acids.

The sample holds many counts of this clonotype. V usage is TRBV5-6 and J usage is TRBJ1-5, with 7 bases identical to TRBD1. The CDR3 covers 18 residues. The V segment lost 2 bases and the J segment 0 bases; nucleotides outside the gene matches: 11. Germline CDR1 SGHDT, CDR2 YYEEEE. The CDR3 loop reads CASSFSIDRVGSNQPQHF. The CDR3 coding sequence is TGTGCCAGCAGCTTCTCCATAGACAGGGTGGGTAGCAATCAGCCCCAGCATTTT. Drawing the rest from reference TRBV5-6 and TRBJ1-5, the complete variable domain is DAGVTQSPTHLIKTRGQQVTLRCSPKSGHDTVSWYQQALGQGPQFIFQYYEEEERQRGNFPDRFSGHQFPNYSSELNVNALLLGDSALYLCASSFSIDRVGSNQPQHFGDGTRLSIL.

This clonotype was seen repeatedly, ten times or more. The rearrangement uses TRBV12-5 and TRBJ2-7; the match to TRBD1 covers 9 bases. This CDR3 region has 14 residues. After removal of 9 bases from V and 2 bases from J, the junction contained 8 bases not matched to a gene. CDR1 and CDR2 from the germline V gene are LGHNT and FRNRAP. Here the CDR3 DNA reads TGTGCTAGCGCCCCGACAGGGGGTACCTACGAGCAGTACTTC. Translated: CASAPTGGTYEQYF.

This clonotype has a count of ten or more. This chain links TRBV12-3 or TRBV12-4 with TRBJ1-5; D uncertain. Trimming took 1 base from V and 6 from J, leaving 7 bases between them. The CDR3 consists of 13 residues. The CDR3 coding sequence is TGTGCCAGCAGTTTAGATCTAGTTCAGCCCCAGCATTTT. Encoded protein: CASSLDLVQPQHF.

In this sample, this clonotype turned up many times. The J gene is TRBJ2-5, the V gene TRBV20-1; 7 nucleotides align to TRBD1. The J segment lost 1 base and the V segment lost 4 bases, leaving 3 bases of the junction unmatched. CDR1 is DFQATT and CDR2 is SNEGSKA in the germline V gene (reference sequence). The CDR3 is 13 amino acids. The CDR3 nucleotides are TGCAGTGCTACTACAGGGGTCCAAGAGACCCAGTACTTC. It yields the protein CSATTGVQETQYF.

This clonotype was counted at least ten times. This rearrangement joins TRBV2 to TRBJ2-5; TRBD1 aligns across 9 bases. Germline V gives CDR1 SNHLY, CDR2 FYNNEI. With V trimmed by 6 bases and J by 5 bases, 7 bases remained unmatched. This CDR3 is 14 amino acids long. CDR3 sequence (DNA): TGTGCCAGCAGCGGACAGGGGAGAGGGGAGACCCAGTACTTC. The encoded protein is CASSGQGRGETQYF.

This clonotype was counted ten times or more. A read error may produce the germline difference seen at one junction end. This chain links TRBV6-1 with TRBJ2-7; possibly TRBD1 for D (6 bases). The length of the CDR3 is 14 residues. Per germline, CDR1 MNHNS and CDR2 SASEGT. CDR3 DNA sequence: TGTGCCAGCAGTGAAGTTGATGGGGGCGCGACCCCGGATTTC. Its translation: CASSEVDGGATPDF.

The J gene is TRBJ2-2, the V gene TRBV30; D not certain. V dropped 3 bases and J dropped 3 bases, with 11 bases sitting between them. The CDR3 length is 14 residues. Germline CDR1 and CDR2: GTSNPN and SVGIG (reference sequence). The CDR3 region has the DNA TGTGCCTGGAGCCTACGGCTGGACACCGGGGAGCTGTTTTTT. Its protein is CAWSLRLDTGELFF.

This clonotype was picked up many times. The rearrangement links TRBV29-1 to TRBJ1-1, with 8 bases lining up with TRBD1. From germline, CDR1 is SQVTM and CDR2 ANQGSEA. The CDR3 sequence is 12 residues long. V trimming: 7 bases; J trimming: 5 bases; junction bases outside the gene matches: 6. This CDR3 is CSGVTGVTEAFF. For the CDR3, the DNA is TGCAGCGGCGTGACAGGGGTGACTGAAGCTTTCTTT.

This clonotype was counted at least ten times. The chain has TRBV28 and TRBJ1-6; no clear D gene. The CDR3 is made up of 14 amino acids. The V gene lost 3 bases and the J gene lost 9 bases, with 12 bases spanning the gap. Per germline, CDR1 MDHEN and CDR2 SYDVKM. CDR3 bases: TGTGCCAGCAGTTTCGTACGGGGTTTTTCACCCCTCCACTTT. Translating gives CASSFVRGFSPLHF.

The sample holds many counts of this clonotype. This chain connects TRBV24-1 to TRBJ2-7; 8 bases line up with TRBD1. Germline CDR1 and CDR2: KGHDR and SFDVKD. The CDR3 spans 16 residues. V gave up 4 bases and J gave up 9 bases; unmatched junction bases: 16. The CDR3 sequence: CATSDPGQGEVAVQYF. The CDR3 DNA follows: TGTGCCACCAGTGACCCCGGACAGGGCGAAGTAGCCGTGCAGTACTTC.

This clonotype was detected many times. The rearrangement joins TRBV20-1 to TRBJ2-5; D might be TRBD1 (6 bases). Germline V gives CDR1 DFQATT, CDR2 SNEGSKA (reference sequence). Trimming took off 7 bases at V and 2 bases at J, with 14 bases between the two ends. The CDR3 has 13 residues. The CDR3 loop is CSVLGHKQETQYF. Here the CDR3 DNA reads TGCAGTGTCTTGGGACACAAGCAAGAGACCCAGTACTTC.

The sample holds many counts of this clonotype. The chain couples TRBV12-5 to TRBJ2-4; 7 bases align to TRBD2. V gave up 3 bases and J gave up 0 bases; unmatched junction bases: 8. Per the germline V gene, CDR1 is LGHNT and CDR2 is FRNRAP. The CDR3 extends over 17 amino acids. The CDR3 protein is CASGLLARGLAKNIQYF. CDR3 sequence (DNA): TGTGCTAGTGGTTTACTAGCGAGAGGACTAGCCAAAAACATTCAGTACTTC.

This clonotype has ten or more counts. V and J are TRBV20-1 and TRBJ1-5; 8 bases align to TRBD1. The length of the CDR3 is 13 residues. V lost 5 bases and J lost 3; bases outside the gene matches: 3. CDR1 DFQATT and CDR2 SNEGSKA come from the germline V gene (reference sequence). This chain's CDR3 is CSASQGANQPQHF. CDR3 DNA sequence: TGCAGTGCTTCTCAGGGGGCCAATCAGCCCCAGCATTTT.

This clonotype appeared many times. This chain uses TRBV28 with TRBJ1-5; no clear D. The germline gives CDR1 MDHEN, CDR2 SYDVKM. CDR3 length: 15 residues. The germline V and J ends were trimmed by 4 bases and 0 bases, with 10 bases remaining between them. This CDR3 reads CASSSPPSSNQPQHF. The CDR3 region has the DNA TGTGCCAGCAGTTCCCCTCCTTCTAGCAATCAGCCCCAGCATTTT. The full variable domain, its missing parts supplied by reference TRBV28 and TRBJ1-5, is DVKVTQSSRYLVKRTGEKVFLECVQDMDHENMFWYRQDPGLGLRLIYFSYDVKMKEKGDIPEGYSVSREKKERFSLILESASTNQTSMYLCASSSPPSSNQPQHFGDGTRLSIL.

This clonotype appeared many times. The genes are TRBV19 and TRBJ2-2, with 9 positions matching TRBD2. Trimming cost V 9 bases and J 5 bases; bases outside gene matches: 22. The CDR3 is 19 amino acids. Looked up from germline, CDR1 is LNHDA and CDR2 is SQIVND (reference sequence). The CDR3 DNA reads as TGTGCCAGCAGAGAGGTAGCTAGCGGGACCAAAAGGGGAACCGGGGAGCTGTTTTTT. This encodes CASREVASGTKRGTGELFF.

This clonotype showed up many times. This chain connects TRBV7-3 to TRBJ2-7, with 7 bases aligning to TRBD1. The CDR3 consists of 13 residues. Looked up from germline, CDR1 is SGHTA and CDR2 is FQGTGA. V was pared by 6 bases and J by 5 bases, with 7 bases of the junction left unmatched. The CDR3 region is CASRGTATDEQYF. In DNA form, the CDR3 reads TGTGCCAGCAGGGGGACAGCCACCGACGAGCAGTACTTC.